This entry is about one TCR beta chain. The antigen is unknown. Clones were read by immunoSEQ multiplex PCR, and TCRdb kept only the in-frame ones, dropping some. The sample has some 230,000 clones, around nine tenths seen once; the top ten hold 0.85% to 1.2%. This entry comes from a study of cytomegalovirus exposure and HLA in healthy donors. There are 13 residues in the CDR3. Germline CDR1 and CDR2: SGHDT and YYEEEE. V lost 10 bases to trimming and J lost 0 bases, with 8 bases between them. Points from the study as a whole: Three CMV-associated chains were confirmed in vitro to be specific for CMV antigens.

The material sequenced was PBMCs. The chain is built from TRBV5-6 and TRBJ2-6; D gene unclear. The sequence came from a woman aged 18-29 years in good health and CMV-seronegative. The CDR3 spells CAGASSGANVLTF. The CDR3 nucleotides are TGTGCCGGAGCCAGCTCTGGGGCCAACGTCCTGACTTTC.